The source of this TCR beta chain is a study of blood T cell repertoires in COVID-19. As processed by the authors: Amplification of reference gene primers provided the estimated nucleated cell counts. The data were produced by immunoSEQ multiplex PCR, yet TCRdb's version contains in-frame clones alone and is incomplete. The DNA was the basis for D and trimming; V, J and clone size are from that table. Of about 260,000 clones listed, approximately 85% are singletons. Trimming took 10 bases from V and 1 from J; bases not matched to a gene: 10. The V gene's germline CDR1 is MDHEN and CDR2 SYDVKM. CDR3 length: 15 residues.

The receptor was isolated from a human donor in a cohort sampled during active COVID-19. The sequencing sample was made of peripheral blood. This chain connects TRBV28 to TRBJ1-3; 7 nucleotides line up with TRBD1. The CDR3: CATKGASASGNTIYF. The CDR3 DNA reads as TGTGCCACCAAGGGGGCCTCTGCTTCTGGAAACACCATATATTTT.